This TCR beta chain is drawn from a study of cytomegalovirus exposure and HLA in healthy donors. A word on this clone: Its specificity is unknown.

Findings and limits, study-wide: Apparent HLA restriction characterized most CMV-associated TCR beta chains in a later analysis. According to the study, around 150 TCR beta chains were cytomegalovirus-associated.

The V gene's germline CDR1 is LGHNA and CDR2 YNFKEQ. J was trimmed by 3 bases and V by 0 bases; bases with no gene match: 4. This CDR3 is built from 16 residues. Amplification used 60 Vbeta primers and 13 Jbeta primers. Methods used by the authors: The count from a later analysis was about 80 million unique TCR beta chains, 9.5 million to 13 million of them shared. Profiling relied on immunoSEQ multiplex PCR, and the TCRdb table lists in-frame clones only, not all of them. Clone size and V and J calls were adopted from that table, with D and trimming inferred from the DNA. The sample records roughly 100,000 clones, around four fifths being singletons.

The sequence was obtained from a woman aged 35 to 49 in good health and CMV-seropositive. The J gene is TRBJ1-1, the V gene TRBV4-2; 10 bases align to TRBD1. The sample was PBMCs. Written as DNA, the CDR3 is TGTGCCAGCAGCCAAGAGTTGGGGACAGGGGACACTGAAGCTTTCTTT. This codes for CASSQELGTGDTEAFF.